This T cell receptor (beta chain) was identified in a study of cytomegalovirus exposure and HLA in healthy donors. Study-wide results and caveats: HLA alleles showed associations with 15,000 to 20,000 TCR beta sequences in a later analysis, at a 0.05 false discovery rate. Presence/absence analyses supposed approximately even sequencing depth among donors. Fewer N-insertions than the roughly 670-donor mean were reportedly shown by an Asian-associated ancestry cluster in a later analysis.

Comment on this clone: Its antigen is unidentified.

Germline V gives CDR1 KGHSH, CDR2 LQKENI. This CDR3 has 16 residues. Between the trimmed V and J ends, which lost 0 bases and 1 base, there was a span of 9 bases. PCR primers comprised 60 Vbeta and 13 Jbeta primers. Here immunoSEQ multiplex PCR was the method, and the copy in TCRdb shows in-frame clones only, minus some. The sample has about 150,000 clones; approximately 80% are singletons. This clonotype originated in a man aged 30 to 39 in good health and CMV-seronegative. The sequenced sample consisted of PBMCs. This chain joins TRBV18 and TRBJ1-4; D gene uncertain. The CDR3 region has the DNA TGTGCCAGCTCACCACCGGGCGGGAGAACTAATGAAAAACTGTTTTTT. This codes for CASSPPGGRTNEKLFF.